The rows below give T cell receptor beta chains drawn from one sample of a study of T cells in Graves' hyperthyroidism and ophthalmopathy. Each CDR3 protein gets one entry after TCRdb re-called the multiplex PCR reads with MiXCR. The repertoire holds some 690,000 distinct CDR3 sequences, with approximately 15% as singletons. Sequences were obtained from blood. Receptor source: a man aged 50 to 59 with Graves' hyperthyroidism. Both conserved end residues are part of each CDR3. The D gene is left open where the match is weak. Not every row has a clone size; where given, it reads once, few, many or a size class.

v_gene	j_gene	d_gene	abundance	CDR3nt	CDR3aa
TRBV25-1	TRBJ1-4	-	-	TGTGCCAGCAGCGAGGGGGAAACTGAAAAACTGTTTTTT	CASSEGETEKLFF
TRBV2	TRBJ2-7	-	many	TGTGCCAGCAGTGAAGGGGTGGGCAGATTAAGATCCTACGAGCAGTACTTC	CASSEGVGRLRSYEQYF
TRBV5-1	TRBJ1-4	TRBD1	many	TGCGCCAGCAGCTCGACAGGGACTTATCAAGAAAAACTGTTTTTT	CASSSTGTYQEKLFF
TRBV20-1	TRBJ1-4	TRBD1	few	TGCAGTGCTCCCGGGACAGGACAAGCAACTAATGAAAAACTGTTTTTT	CSAPGTGQATNEKLFF
TRBV10-3	TRBJ2-4	-	few	TGTGCCATCAGTGAGTCGGCAGGGTTGGACATTCAGTACTTC	CAISESAGLDIQYF
TRBV7-9	TRBJ2-7	TRBD1	few	TGTGCCAGCAGCCTGACCGGGACAGGAAGCTCCTACGAGCAGTACTTC	CASSLTGTGSSYEQYF
TRBV2	TRBJ2-7	TRBD2	many	TGTGCCAGCAGTCGGACTAGCGGGGCGAGCTCCTACGAGCAGTACTTC	CASSRTSGASSYEQYF
TRBV6-1	TRBJ2-2	TRBD1	many	TGTGCCAGCAGAGAACAGGGGACCGGGGAGCTGTTTTTT	CASREQGTGELFF
TRBV28	TRBJ1-3	-	many	TGTGCCAGCAGTCCTCCGCACGGGGGAAACACCATATATTTT	CASSPPHGGNTIYF
TRBV27	TRBJ1-4	TRBD1	many	TGTGCCAGCAGTTTCTGGACAGGGCTAAATGAAAAACTGTTTTTT	CASSFWTGLNEKLFF
TRBV24-1	TRBJ2-5	TRBD1	-	TGTGCCACCAGTGATCCGGCAGGGGGCCGGGGGACCCAGTACTTC	CATSDPAGGRGTQYF
TRBV5-8	TRBJ2-7	-	-	TGTGCCAGCAGCTTGGTAGGGGATAGCGAGCAGTACTTC	CASSLVGDSEQYF
TRBV12-3/TRBV12-4	TRBJ1-2	-	many	TGTGCCAGCACCACACCGTTCTATGGCTACACCTTC	CASTTPFYGYTF
TRBV28	TRBJ1-1	-	many	TGTGCCAGCAGTTTCGGATTGTACACTGAAGCTTTCTTT	CASSFGLYTEAFF
TRBV14	TRBJ2-5	TRBD1	-	TGTGCCAGCAGCCCCGGGACAGCGAACCAAGAGACCCAGTACTTC	CASSPGTANQETQYF
TRBV30	TRBJ2-5	TRBD1	few	TGTGCCTGGAGTGTTGACAGGGCCCAAGAGACCCAGTACTTC	CAWSVDRAQETQYF
TRBV27	TRBJ1-5	-	many	TGTGCCAGCAGTCTGCGACAGGAGGGGGCCCAGCATTTT	CASSLRQEGAQHF
TRBV30	TRBJ2-5	TRBD2	-	TGTGCCGCCTGGAACGGCGGGAGGGCCCCAGGGACCCAGTACTTC	CAAWNGGRAPGTQYF
TRBV5-1	TRBJ2-5	TRBD2	many	TGCGCCAGCAGCTTGGTTTCTAGCGGGAGAGAGACCCAGTACTTC	CASSLVSSGRETQYF
TRBV5-4	TRBJ2-1	TRBD2	-	TGTGCCAGCAGCTTGGCCGGTGGGAGGGCCCCTGAGCAGTTCTTC	CASSLAGGRAPEQFF
TRBV30	TRBJ1-1	-	few	TGTGCCTGGAGCGAACCGAACACTGAAGCTTTCTTT	CAWSEPNTEAFF
TRBV20-1	TRBJ2-3	TRBD2	-	TGCAGTGCTAGATTGGGGGGGCACGGACTAGCGGGAGTGGTAGATACGCAGTATTTT	CSARLGGHGLAGVVDTQYF
TRBV5-6	TRBJ1-5	-	-	TGTGCCAGCAGCCCTAGGCAGGGCACCCTTAATCAGCCCCAGCATTTT	CASSPRQGTLNQPQHF
TRBV5-8	TRBJ1-1	TRBD1	-	TGTGCCAGCAGCAATGCACCCAGGGGGCGAGCTTTCTTT	CASSNAPRGRAFF
TRBV7-3	TRBJ2-3	-	many	TGTGCCAGCAGCTTAAGCCAATTAGGGGATACGCAGTATTTT	CASSLSQLGDTQYF
TRBV7-9	TRBJ2-1	-	-	TGTGCCAGCAGCTCTAAGGTAGCGGAACCCTTCTACAATGAGCGGTTCTTC	CASSSKVAEPFYNERFF
TRBV20-1	TRBJ2-1	TRBD2	-	TGCAGTGCCAGATTTGGGCTTACTAGCGGGAGCCACAATGAGCAGTTCTTC	CSARFGLTSGSHNEQFF
TRBV7-9	TRBJ2-7	-	many	TGTGCCAGCAGCATAATAGACGATTACTACGAGCAGTACTTC	CASSIIDDYYEQYF
TRBV27	TRBJ2-1	-	many	TGTGCCAGCACTCCAAAGGGGATTATCGACAATGAGCAGTTCTTC	CASTPKGIIDNEQFF
TRBV3-1	TRBJ2-1	-	-	TGTGCCAGCAGCCCCCTAAGCGCCAACAATGAGCAGTTCTTC	CASSPLSANNEQFF
TRBV12-3/TRBV12-4	TRBJ2-1	-	few	TGTGCCAGCAGAACCCAATACAATGAGCAGTTCTTC	CASRTQYNEQFF
TRBV25-1	TRBJ2-6	-	many	TGTGCCAGCAGTGAATTTGGTCAGGGACGAAGCTCTGGGGCCAACGTCCTGACTTTC	CASSEFGQGRSSGANVLTF
TRBV6-1	TRBJ1-1	-	-	TGTGCCAGCAGTGCCTCGGGGAACACTGAAGTTTTCTTT	CASSASGNTEVFF
TRBV28	TRBJ1-5	-	-	TGTGCCAGCAGTTTGCCCTATTTCCAGAACAATCAGCCCCAGCAATTT	CASSLPYFQNNQPQQF
TRBV7-9	TRBJ2-7	-	-	TGTGCCAGCAGCTTAGCGTTCCCAAAAGGGGTCTACGAGCAGTACTTC	CASSLAFPKGVYEQYF
TRBV7-2	TRBJ2-3	TRBD2	few	TGTGCCAGCAGCTTAGGGGTCGGGAGGGCTCGCGATACGCAGTATTTT	CASSLGVGRARDTQYF
TRBV2	TRBJ1-2	-	many	TGTGCCAGCAGTGAACAAGGCAACTACCGCGCCTTC	CASSEQGNYRAF
TRBV10-3	TRBJ2-1	TRBD2	few	TGTGCCATCAGTGGGTTTTGGACTAGCGGGAGTGTCTCCTACAATGAGCAGTTCTTC	CAISGFWTSGSVSYNEQFF
TRBV29-1	TRBJ2-7	TRBD2	few	TGCAGCGTCCCGAAAACAGCGGGAGGGCCTCCCTACGAGCAGTACTTC	CSVPKTAGGPPYEQYF
TRBV6-2/TRBV6-3	TRBJ1-1	TRBD1	-	TGTGCCAGCAGTTCGACCGGGACAGGCTCGAACACTGAAGCTTTCTTT	CASSSTGTGSNTEAFF
TRBV29-1	TRBJ2-3	TRBD2	-	TGCAGCGTTAGTAGGACTAGCGGGAAAGATACGCAGTATTTT	CSVSRTSGKDTQYF
TRBV5-6	TRBJ2-7	TRBD2	few	TGTGCCAGCAGCCCGATAGCGGCGGGAGGATCCTACGAGCAGTACTTC	CASSPIAAGGSYEQYF
TRBV29-1	TRBJ2-5	-	-	TGCAGTTCAGGGGTGGGGGCTCGAGAGACCCAGTACTTC	CSSGVGARETQYF
TRBV19	TRBJ2-1	-	many	TGTGCCAGTAGTATCGGGCTAAACAATGAGCAGTTCTTC	CASSIGLNNEQFF
TRBV30	TRBJ1-5	TRBD1	many	TGTGCCTGGTCCGGGACAGGGGGTTGGGGCAATCAGCCCCAGCATTTT	CAWSGTGGWGNQPQHF
TRBV28	TRBJ1-5	-	many	TGTGCCAGCAGTCCGGACCAAGGGGCCAATCAGCCCCAGCATTTT	CASSPDQGANQPQHF
TRBV20-1	TRBJ1-1	-	-	TGCAGTGCTAGAACTATACAGGGCCCAAACACTGAAGCTTTCTTT	CSARTIQGPNTEAFF
TRBV29-1	TRBJ2-3	-	-	TGCAGCGTTGAAGCTACGGGGCAGCCGGATACGCAGTATTTT	CSVEATGQPDTQYF